These 14 T cell receptor beta chains were sequenced from one sample in a study of blood T cell repertoires in COVID-19. Profiling relied on immunoSEQ multiplex PCR, and the TCRdb table lists in-frame clones only, not all of them. The sample has 250,000 to 300,000 clones, 70% to 90% seen once. Source material: PBMCs or T cells enriched from blood (not recorded which). These receptors originate from a woman aged 60-75 years in a cohort exposed to, infected with or recovered from COVID-19 (not recorded which).

The chain employs TRBV11-2 and TRBJ2-6; D is undetermined. Germline CDR1 SGHAT, CDR2 FQNNGV. Between the trimmed V and J ends, which lost 1 base and 0 bases, there was a span of 10 bases. This CDR3 has 17 amino acids. The CDR3 loop reads CASSLGGLSSGANVLTF. The CDR3 DNA reads TGTGCCAGCAGCTTAGGCGGCTTGAGCTCTGGGGCCAACGTCCTGACTTTC.

The V call is TRBV7-9, the J call TRBJ1-4; D is ambiguous. This CDR3 contains 16 residues. Germline V gene lookup returns CDR1 SEHNR and CDR2 FQNEAQ (reference sequence). V was clipped by 0 bases and J by 8 bases, with 16 bases between them. CDR3 sequence reads: CASSLAGQISKEKLFF. The CDR3 coding sequence is TGTGCCAGCAGCTTAGCTGGGCAGATATCGAAGGAAAAACTGTTTTTT. The variable domain in full, with the rest retrieved from reference TRBV7-9 and TRBJ1-4, is DTGVSQNPRHKITKRGQNVTFRCDPISEHNRLYWYRQTLGQGPEFLTYFQNEAQLEKSRLLSDRFSAERPKGSFSTLEIQRTEQGDSAMYLCASSLAGQISKEKLFFGSGTQLSVL.

The CDR3 coding sequence is TGTGCCAGCAGCTCTAAGGGGGGGACTAGCGGGAGCCGGAACACCGGGGAGCTGTTTTTT. Residues: CASSSKGGTSGSRNTGELFF. The V and J genes are TRBV7-3 and TRBJ2-2, with 14 nucleotides matching TRBD2. Germline V CDR1 and CDR2: SGHTA, FQGTGA. Unmatched junction bases numbered 11, after V lost 4 bases and J lost 1 base. This CDR3 has 20 residues.

The chain employs TRBV11-2 and TRBJ2-6; possibly TRBD2 for D (6 bases). The CDR3 extends over 18 amino acids. Between the trimmed V and J ends, which lost 3 bases and 0 bases, there was a span of 15 bases. Germline CDR1 reads SGHAT; CDR2 reads FQNNGV. The CDR3: CASSFGGFSLSGANVLTF. CDR3 sequence (DNA): TGTGCCAGCAGCTTTGGAGGGTTTTCCCTCTCTGGGGCCAACGTCCTGACTTTC.

The chain combines TRBV3-1 (or the pseudogene TRBV3-2) with TRBJ2-7; 9 bases are shared with TRBD2. Germline V gives CDR1 LGHDT, CDR2 YNNKEL (reference sequence). This CDR3 comprises 15 residues. V was pared by 4 bases and J by 4 bases, with 8 bases of the junction left unmatched. The CDR3 bases are TGTGCCAGCAGCCGACCAGCTAGCGGGACTTACGAGCAGTACTTC. It encodes CASSRPASGTYEQYF.

This chain links TRBV10-2 with TRBJ2-3; TRBD1 aligns across 8 bases. Per germline, CDR1 WSHSY and CDR2 SAAADI. The CDR3 loop spans 15 amino acids. The V gene end was trimmed by 2 bases and the J gene end by 6 bases; junction bases not matched to a gene: 7. The CDR3 spells CASSETGQGADTQYF. The CDR3 DNA is TGCGCCAGCAGTGAGACAGGACAGGGCGCCGATACGCAGTATTTT.

The chain links TRBV2 to TRBJ2-3; 11 positions match TRBD2. This CDR3 has 17 amino acids. V lost 8 bases and J lost 2; bases outside the gene matches: 12. Germline V CDR1 and CDR2: SNHLY, FYNNEI. The CDR3 nucleotides are TGTGCCAGCTCACTAGCGGGAGTATCCTCCGCCACAGATACGCAGTATTTT. It translates to CASSLAGVSSATDTQYF.

The chain couples TRBV29-1 to TRBJ2-7; 13 bases align to TRBD2. This CDR3 is built from 15 residues. Trimming at V came to 4 bases and at J to 2 bases, leaving 5 bases not matched to a gene. Germline V gene data show CDR1 as SQVTM and CDR2 as ANQGSEA. CDR3 amino acids: CSVVGGLAGAYEQYF. CDR3 bases: TGCAGCGTTGTAGGAGGACTAGCGGGGGCCTACGAGCAGTACTTC.

This chain joins TRBV28 and TRBJ1-1; TRBD1 is a possible D gene (5 bases). The CDR3 covers 16 residues. Germline CDR1 is MDHEN and CDR2 is SYDVKM. With 5 bases removed from V and 0 bases from J, the gap between germline ends came to 16 bases. CDR3 DNA sequence: TGTGCCAGCAGTCCACCGACAGCTAACTTGAACACTGAAGCTTTCTTT. This codes for CASSPPTANLNTEAFF.

In its sample, this clone was seen once. The V and J genes are TRBV10-2 and TRBJ2-7, with 9 bases aligning to TRBD1. The V and J ends lost 8 bases and 3 bases, in that order; junction bases with no gene match: 5. The CDR3 loop spans 13 amino acids. The germline gives CDR1 WSHSY, CDR2 SAAADI. The CDR3 bases are TGCGCCAGCGGCCCGGGACAGGGCTACGAGCAGTACTTC. Encoded protein: CASGPGQGYEQYF.

This clone came up a few times. This sequence joins TRBV10-3 and TRBJ1-1; D is possibly TRBD1 (5 bases). This CDR3 has 15 residues. Looked up from germline, CDR1 is ENHRY and CDR2 is SYGVKD. Trimming removed 3 bases from V and 4 bases from J, with 15 bases in between. The CDR3 coding sequence is TGTGCCATCAGTGATGAAGGGGTTCGGCGCACTGAAGCTTTCTTT. Protein: CAISDEGVRRTEAFF.

This clone was seen just once. The CDR3 DNA sequence: TGTGCCAGCAGTTACGGAGCAGGGGACTACTTC. It specifies CASSYGAGDYF. The chain carries TRBV6-2 or TRBV6-3 and TRBJ2-7, with D maybe TRBD1 (6 bases). Trimming removed 2 bases from V and 13 bases from J, with 12 bases in between. The CDR3 runs to 11 residues. Germline V CDR1 and CDR2: MNHEY, SVGEGT.

The chain links TRBV9 to TRBJ1-5; D may be TRBD1 (6 bases). V lost 0 bases to trimming and J lost 4 bases, with 8 bases between them. Germline assignment: CDR1 SGDLS and CDR2 YYNGEE. The CDR3 covers 14 residues. In nucleotides, the CDR3 is TGTGCCAGCAGCGTAGGGACAGATAATCAGCCCCAGCATTTT. It encodes CASSVGTDNQPQHF.

This rearrangement joins TRBV7-9 to TRBJ2-5; perhaps TRBD2 as D (6 bases). CDR3 length: 13 amino acids. V lost 5 bases, J lost 3 bases, and 10 bases lay in between. Germline CDR1 SEHNR, CDR2 FQNEAQ (reference sequence). CDR3 in amino acids: CASSTPGEETQYF. The CDR3, as DNA: TGTGCCAGCAGCACCCCGGGGGAAGAGACCCAGTACTTC. Complete variable domain (other parts from reference TRBV7-9 and TRBJ2-5): DTGVSQNPRHKITKRGQNVTFRCDPISEHNRLYWYRQTLGQGPEFLTYFQNEAQLEKSRLLSDRFSAERPKGSFSTLEIQRTEQGDSAMYLCASSTPGEETQYFGPGTRLLVL.